A single sample is the source of the 27 T cell receptor beta chains below, sequenced in a study of cytomegalovirus exposure and HLA in healthy donors. 13 Jbeta primers and 60 Vbeta primers were used for the PCR. Assay: immunoSEQ multiplex PCR; the TCRdb copy retains only in-frame clones and omits some. Of approximately 130,000 clones in the sample, 82% are singletons; the top ten hold approximately 3%. The sample consisted of PBMCs. These receptor sequences come from a boy younger than 10 in good health and CMV-seronegative.

The table lists this clone with a few counts. V gene TRBV14 combines with J gene TRBJ1-2; no firm D call. With 0 bases removed from V and 4 bases from J, the gap between germline ends came to 9 bases. The germline gives CDR1 SGHDN, CDR2 FVKESK. The CDR3 totals 14 residues. The CDR3 spells CASSQEGDFYGYTF. CDR3 DNA sequence: TGTGCCAGCAGCCAAGAAGGAGATTTCTATGGCTACACCTTC.

The chain couples TRBV5-1 to TRBJ1-2; D not certain. This CDR3 is 12 amino acids long. Germline-derived CDR1 and CDR2 are SGHRS and YFSETQ. Trimming cost V 4 bases and J 7 bases, with 11 bases left between them. Here the CDR3 reads CASSLVLGGYTF. The CDR3 nucleotides are TGCGCCAGCAGCCTAGTTTTAGGTGGCTACACCTTC.

DNA of the CDR3: TGTGCCAGCAGCGCCAGCGGGGACACCGGGGAGCTGTTTTTT. It codes for CASSASGDTGELFF. The rearrangement joins TRBV9 to TRBJ2-2, with 7 bases fitting TRBD2. V dropped 3 bases and J dropped 3; count of bases not matched to a gene: 2. The CDR3 has 14 residues. Germline loops: CDR1 SGDLS, CDR2 YYNGEE.

The chain joins TRBV11-2 to TRBJ1-3, with D unresolved. CDR3 length equals 13 residues. Germline assignment: CDR1 SGHAT and CDR2 FQNNGV. V shed 5 bases and J shed 5 bases, with 10 bases lying between them. For the CDR3, the DNA is TGTGCCAGCAGCCCCAGTACGAGAAACACCATATATTTT. It encodes CASSPSTRNTIYF.

The J gene is TRBJ2-2, the V gene TRBV7-2; D gene uncertain. Germline CDR1 SGHTA, CDR2 FQGNSA. This CDR3 is 11 amino acids long. The CDR3 region has the DNA TGTGTTTCTGCGAACACCGGGGAGCTGTTTTTT. Translated: CVSANTGELFF.

The gene calls are TRBV9 and TRBJ2-7; tentative D call: TRBD1 (6 bases). CDR3 size: 13 residues. V lost 4 bases to trimming and J lost 4 bases, with 12 bases between them. The germline gives CDR1 SGDLS, CDR2 YYNGEE. The CDR3 coding sequence is TGTGCCAGCAGCCCCAGGGGAGAATACGAGCAGTACTTC. The encoded protein is CASSPRGEYEQYF.

The J gene is TRBJ2-3, the V gene TRBV6-4; TRBD2 agrees at 10 bases. Germline V CDR1 and CDR2: MRHNA, SNTAGT. V lost 3 bases and J lost 6; bases outside the gene matches: 6. The CDR3 totals 15 residues. DNA for the CDR3: TGTGCCAGCAGTGAGAGCGGGGGGGCCCCCGATACGCAGTATTTT. Its translation: CASSESGGAPDTQYF.

V gene TRBV4-3 combines with J gene TRBJ1-1; 7 positions agree with TRBD1. CDR3 length equals 15 residues. V shed 4 bases, J shed 6 bases, and the junction held 11 bases outside the gene matches. Germline assignment: CDR1 LGHNA and CDR2 YSLEER. CDR3 protein: CASSRDGTVLSEAFF. The DNA of the CDR3 is TGCGCCAGCAGCCGAGACGGGACAGTTTTATCTGAAGCTTTCTTT.

This clone was observed once. The chain is built from TRBV5-1 and TRBJ2-1, with D possibly being TRBD1 (6 bases). CDR3 length: 16 residues. Looked up from germline, CDR1 is SGHRS and CDR2 is YFSETQ. Trimming cost V 0 bases and J 5 bases, with 15 bases left between them. The chain's CDR3 is CASSLADRRSDNEQFF. The CDR3 region has the DNA TGCGCCAGCAGCTTGGCCGACAGGCGCTCAGACAATGAGCAGTTCTTC.

This chain links TRBV5-1 with TRBJ2-2, with D possibly matching TRBD1 (8 bases). CDR3 length: 17 residues. With 0 bases removed from V and 3 bases from J, the gap between germline ends came to 15 bases. The germline V gene has CDR1 SGHRS and CDR2 YFSETQ. The CDR3 sequence is CASSLAGQGGDTGELFF. The CDR3 DNA reads TGCGCCAGCAGCTTGGCCGGACAGGGAGGGGACACCGGGGAGCTGTTTTTT.

Comments on this clone: Different DNA sequences within this sample yield the same CDR3. This chain uses TRBV18 with TRBJ1-1; 8 positions match TRBD1. The CDR3 is 15 amino acids. V shed 2 bases and J 1 base; nucleotides not matched to a gene: 3. Per the germline V gene, CDR1 is KGHSH and CDR2 is LQKENI. The CDR3 reads CASSPRQGSNTEAFF. CDR3 in DNA: TGTGCCAGCTCACCAAGACAGGGGTCGAACACTGAAGCTTTCTTT.

The genes are TRBV4-2 and TRBJ2-3, with 9 positions matching TRBD2. V trimming: 4 bases; J trimming: 1 base; junction bases outside the gene matches: 6. The CDR3 totals 16 residues. Germline V lookup: CDR1 LGHNA, CDR2 YNFKEQ. The CDR3 spells CASSPWTSAGTDTQYF. In DNA form, the CDR3 reads TGTGCCAGCAGCCCCTGGACTAGCGCTGGCACAGATACGCAGTATTTT.

Points on this clone: Other nucleotide sequences in the sample specify the same CDR3. J is TRBJ1-2 and V is TRBV6-1, with D maybe TRBD1 (6 bases). The V and J ends lost 1 base and 8 bases respectively, with 17 bases between them. From germline, CDR1 is MNHNS and CDR2 SASEGT. The CDR3 is 15 amino acids. This CDR3 is CASSEVRGGRRGYTF. CDR3 in DNA: TGTGCCAGCAGTGAAGTACGGGGGGGGCGCAGGGGCTACACCTTC.

The rearrangement joins TRBV11-1 to TRBJ2-7; 8 nucleotides match TRBD2. Per the germline V gene, CDR1 is SGHAT and CDR2 is FQDESV (reference sequence). J was trimmed by 6 bases and V by 3 bases; bases with no gene match: 4. The CDR3 has 13 residues. CDR3 residues: CASSLGSGSEQYV. As DNA, the CDR3 is TGTGCCAGCAGCTTGGGGAGCGGGAGCGAGCAGTACGTC.

The chain recombines TRBV5-1 with TRBJ1-2, with D perhaps TRBD1 (5 bases). V was cut by 0 bases and J by 1 base, with 7 bases left in between. The CDR3 has 14 amino acids. Germline CDR1 is SGHRS and CDR2 is YFSETQ. The CDR3 here is CASSLGTFNYGYTF. The CDR3 nucleotides are TGCGCCAGCAGCTTGGGGACATTTAACTATGGCTACACCTTC.

V usage is TRBV30 and J usage is TRBJ1-1; no clear D gene. The germline gives CDR1 GTSNPN, CDR2 SVGIG (reference sequence). This CDR3 is 12 amino acids long. V was trimmed by 2 bases and J by 7 bases, leaving 11 bases between them. CDR3 bases: TGTGCCTGGAGTCCCAGAGGGATTGAAGCTTTCTTT. Amino acids: CAWSPRGIEAFF.

V gene TRBV18 combines with J gene TRBJ2-1, with TRBD2 matching over 7 bases. CDR1 is KGHSH, CDR2 LQKENI, per germline. V lost 3 bases, J lost 12 bases, and 8 bases stayed unmatched. CDR3 size: 13 residues. DNA of the CDR3: TGTGCCAGCTCACCCCGGGACTACTTTTGGCAGTTCTTC. This codes for CASSPRDYFWQFF.

The V gene is TRBV19, the J gene TRBJ1-1; D not resolved. Germline V gene sequence: CDR1 LNHDA, CDR2 SQIVND (reference sequence). V lost 2 bases and J 2 bases, leaving 15 bases between the germline ends. CDR3 length: 16 amino acids. The CDR3 DNA is TGTGCCAGTAGTATACCCTCCTTAGGAGCTAACACTGAAGCTTTCTTT. Translated: CASSIPSLGANTEAFF. Complete variable domain (other parts from reference TRBV19 and TRBJ1-1): DGGITQSPKYLFRKEGQNVTLSCEQNLNHDAMYWYRQDPGQGLRLIYYSQIVNDFQKGDIAEGYSVSREKKESFPLTVTSAQKNPTAFYLCASSIPSLGANTEAFFGQGTRLTVV.

The V gene is TRBV2, the J gene TRBJ1-2; 8 bases are shared with TRBD1. The CDR3 spans 12 residues. V shed 9 bases, J shed 6 bases, and the junction held 6 bases outside the gene matches. CDR1 and CDR2 from the germline V gene are SNHLY and FYNNEI. Here the CDR3 reads CARDRVQNGYTF. CDR3 coding DNA: TGTGCCAGGGACAGGGTTCAAAATGGCTACACCTTC.

The J gene is TRBJ2-7, the V gene TRBV6-1; 9 bases fit TRBD1. The CDR3 is made up of 14 amino acids. CDR1 and CDR2 (germline): MNHNS, SASEGT. V dropped 1 base and J dropped 3; count of bases not matched to a gene: 1. The DNA for the CDR3 is TGTGCCAGCAGTGAAGGGGACAGGGACTACGAGCAGTACTTC. It codes for CASSEGDRDYEQYF.

V usage is TRBV12-5 and J usage is TRBJ2-2; TRBD2 matches 9 bases. The CDR3 totals 15 residues. Losses at the gene ends were 5 bases for V and 2 bases for J; bases not matched to a gene: 3. CDR1 and CDR2 from the germline V gene are LGHNT and FRNRAP. CDR3 residues: CASGPSGVNTGELFF. The CDR3 nucleotides read TGTGCTAGTGGTCCTAGCGGGGTTAACACCGGGGAGCTGTTTTTT.

The chain is built from TRBV7-8 and TRBJ1-2, with 10 bases aligning to TRBD1. The ends lost 2 bases at V and 4 bases at J; junction bases unmatched: 7. CDR3 length: 16 amino acids. Germline CDR1 and CDR2: SGHVS and FQNEAQ. The CDR3 protein is CASSLTGTGVLYGYTF. CDR3 sequence (DNA): TGTGCCAGCAGCTTAACCGGGACAGGGGTTCTCTATGGCTACACCTTC.

This sequence joins TRBV25-1 and TRBJ1-1, with D perhaps matching TRBD1 (5 bases). Trimming cost V 0 bases and J 10 bases, with 9 bases left between them. This CDR3 is built from 12 residues. Per germline, CDR1 MGHDK and CDR2 SYGVNS. CDR3 loop: CASSEYWGGAFF. CDR3 DNA: TGTGCCAGCAGTGAATATTGGGGGGGAGCTTTCTTT.

This chain links TRBV15 with TRBJ2-7, with a weak D call TRBD2 (6 bases). Per the germline V gene, CDR1 is LNHNV and CDR2 is YYDKDF (reference sequence). This CDR3 comprises 18 residues. Trimming shortened V by 0 bases and J by 4 bases, and 22 bases separated the two germline ends. CDR3: CATSRDRAGRGIRYEQYV. The CDR3 nucleotides read TGTGCCACCAGCAGAGATCGGGCAGGGCGCGGGATCCGATACGAGCAGTACGTC.

The DNA for the CDR3 is TGTGCCAGCAGCGGTGGGGGGACCGGGGAGCTGTTTTTT. It codes for CASSGGGTGELFF. The V call is TRBV9, the J call TRBJ2-2; weak D call: TRBD2 (6 bases). The CDR3 is 13 residues long. Deletions cut 3 bases from V and 5 bases from J, with 8 bases between. CDR1 and CDR2 from the germline V gene are SGDLS and YYNGEE.

The chain links TRBV5-4 to TRBJ2-5; 7 bases are a match to TRBD2. The germline CDR1 and CDR2 sequences are SGHNT and YYREEE (reference sequence). CDR3 length: 16 residues. The V segment lost 4 bases and the J segment 5 bases; nucleotides outside the gene matches: 14. For the CDR3, the DNA is TGTGCCAGCAGCCAGGGAGTACGGGGGGTCCGTGAGACCCAGTACTTC. This sequence encodes CASSQGVRGVRETQYF.

The chain joins TRBV9 to TRBJ1-3; no reliable D call. This CDR3 comprises 13 residues. The V end was cut by 0 bases, the J end by 4 bases, with 5 bases between. Germline values: CDR1 SGDLS, CDR2 YYNGEE. CDR3: CASSVGEGNTIYF. The CDR3 DNA follows: TGTGCCAGCAGCGTAGGGGAGGGAAACACCATATATTTT. Drawing the rest from reference TRBV9 and TRBJ1-3, the complete variable domain is DSGVTQTPKHLITATGQRVTLRCSPRSGDLSVYWYQQSLDQGLQFLIQYYNGEERAKGNILERFSAQQFPDLHSELNLSSLELGDSALYFCASSVGEGNTIYFGEGSWLTVV.